These 14 T cell receptor beta chains were sequenced from one sample in a study of blood T cells in healthy people across ages. A second about 6 to 12 cycle PCR used barcoded and J-beta primers. TCRdb passed the 5' RACE reads through MiXCR, listing each CDR3 protein once. The sample includes 780,000 or so distinct CDR3 sequences, approximately 25% seen only once; the top ten take around 3.6%. These data also formed part of another study, on T cells of mothers and their children.

Sequencing input: blood. Receptor source: a boy younger than 18 in good health.

This clonotype was observed a handful of times. This chain connects TRBV20-1 to TRBJ2-5; the D call may be TRBD1 or TRBD2 (5 bases each). Trimming removed 6 bases at V and 4 bases at J, with 18 bases between. The V gene's germline CDR1 is DFQATT and CDR2 SNEGSKA (reference sequence). The CDR3 loop spans 14 amino acids. Written as DNA, the CDR3 is TGCAGTGCCCGACATAGCAGAGGGGCAGAGACCCAGTACTTC. Translation: CSARHSRGAETQYF.

This clonotype occurred a few times. This chain links TRBV6-6 with TRBJ2-3; 9 bases agree with TRBD1. After removal of 2 bases from V and 3 bases from J, the junction contained 6 bases not matched to a gene. This CDR3 contains 16 residues. Germline V gene lookup returns CDR1 MNHNY and CDR2 SVGAGI (reference sequence). CDR3 nucleotides: TGTGCCAGCAGTTACCACAGACAGGGGGGAACAGATACGCAGTATTTT. It yields the protein CASSYHRQGGTDTQYF.

Details on this clonotype: It may be a read error: a sequence one base away is much more abundant. The gene calls are TRBV11-2 and TRBJ1-2, with D maybe TRBD1 (5 bases). Looked up from germline, CDR1 is SGHAT and CDR2 is FQNNGV. This CDR3 comprises 16 residues. The CDR3 coding sequence is TGTGCCTGCAGCACCCTGATGAGGGGAGGGCCCTATGGCTACACCTTC. This encodes CACSTLMRGGPYGYTF.

This clonotype occurred a few times. The V and J genes are TRBV3-1 and TRBJ1-6, with no clear D. This CDR3 has 15 amino acids. V dropped 2 bases and J dropped 7 bases, with 12 bases sitting between them. The V gene's germline CDR1 is LGHDT and CDR2 YNNKEL (reference sequence). CDR3 sequence reads: CASSQPRTVNSPLHF. As DNA, the CDR3 is TGTGCCAGCAGCCAACCCCGGACCGTCAATTCACCCCTCCACTTT.

The J gene is TRBJ2-5, the V gene TRBV7-9; TRBD2 matches 13 bases. CDR3 length: 19 residues. Germline V CDR1 and CDR2: SEHNR, FQNEAQ (reference sequence). V lost 0 bases and J lost 4; bases outside the gene matches: 11. The CDR3 protein is CASSLAPGLAGDVGETQYF. CDR3 sequence (DNA): TGTGCCAGCAGCTTAGCGCCCGGACTAGCGGGAGACGTTGGAGAGACCCAGTACTTC.

The chain recombines TRBV5-6 with TRBJ1-4; D not certain. This CDR3 region has 17 residues. V lost 4 bases and J 4 bases, leaving 20 bases between the germline ends. Germline lookup yields CDR1 SGHDT and CDR2 YYEEEE. CDR3 sequence reads: CASSPWTVPPGNEKLFF. DNA for the CDR3: TGTGCCAGCAGCCCCTGGACGGTTCCTCCTGGTAATGAAAAACTGTTTTTT.

This clonotype was observed a single time. The rearrangement uses TRBV9 and TRBJ2-3; 9 bases agree with TRBD2. The germline V gene encodes CDR1 SGDLS and CDR2 YYNGEE. V lost 3 bases to trimming and J lost 4 bases; unmatched junction nucleotides: 3. This CDR3 has 14 amino acids. For the CDR3, the DNA is TGTGCCAGCAGCGCCGGGACTAGCCCAGATACGCAGTATTTT. Amino acid sequence: CASSAGTSPDTQYF.

The chain joins TRBV28 to TRBJ2-5; 8 nucleotides line up with TRBD1. The DNA end lines up better with TRBJ2-7; the J call may be wrong. Germline V gene lookup returns CDR1 MDHEN and CDR2 SYDVKM. The CDR3 loop spans 14 amino acids. CDR3 in DNA: TGTGCCAGCAGTTCCATGGACAGGGCGGACGAGCAGTACTTC. It specifies CASSSMDRADEQYF.

J is TRBJ1-6 and V is TRBV20-1; weak D call: TRBD1 (5 bases). The CDR3 is 14 residues long. Trimming took 3 bases from V and 6 from J, leaving 12 bases between them. Germline V gene sequence: CDR1 DFQATT, CDR2 SNEGSKA (reference sequence). DNA for the CDR3: TGCAGTGCTAGGGTAGGGGTCAGTAATTCACCCCTCCACTTT. Translation: CSARVGVSNSPLHF.

The rearrangement links TRBV20-1 to TRBJ2-7; 8 bases are a match to TRBD2. This CDR3 is built from 15 residues. The V and J ends lost 0 bases and 6 bases, in that order; junction bases with no gene match: 10. CDR1 is DFQATT and CDR2 is SNEGSKA in the germline V gene (reference sequence). The CDR3 DNA is TGCAGTGCTAGAGATGGGACTAGTATCTTCTCCGAGCAGTACTTC. Its translation: CSARDGTSIFSEQYF.

V usage is TRBV6-2 or TRBV6-3 and J usage is TRBJ2-1; D is possibly TRBD2 (5 bases). The CDR3 is 14 residues long. Germline V CDR1 and CDR2: MNHEY, SVGEGT. V lost 7 bases and J 2 bases, leaving 12 bases between the germline ends. The CDR3 loop is CASTREAAYNEQFF. The CDR3 region has the DNA TGTGCCAGCACTCGGGAAGCAGCCTACAATGAGCAGTTCTTC.

J is TRBJ2-5 and V is TRBV10-3; D gene unclear. This CDR3 has 13 amino acids. V was clipped by 0 bases and J by 2 bases, with 4 bases between them. The V gene's germline CDR1 is ENHRY and CDR2 SYGVKD. CDR3 sequence reads: CAISESWQETQYF. CDR3 DNA sequence: TGTGCCATCAGTGAGTCGTGGCAAGAGACCCAGTACTTC.

This rearrangement joins TRBV10-2 to TRBJ1-5; no clear D. The CDR3 totals 16 residues. Trimming shortened V by 3 bases and J by 5 bases, and 17 bases separated the two germline ends. CDR1 WSHSY and CDR2 SAAADI come from the germline V gene. CDR3 sequence reads: CASSELVGGKDQPQHF. The DNA for the CDR3 is TGCGCCAGCAGTGAACTGGTGGGAGGTAAGGATCAGCCCCAGCATTTT.

This clonotype was picked up a small number of times. The chain employs TRBV20-1 and TRBJ1-6, with unresolved D. The ends were cut back, 3 bases at V and 9 bases at J, with 15 bases in the middle. Germline-derived CDR1 and CDR2 are DFQATT and SNEGSKA (reference sequence). This CDR3 has 14 amino acids. In DNA form, the CDR3 reads TGCAGTGCTAGTTCCGCAGTAGAGGCTTCACCCCTCCACTTT. This gives the protein CSASSAVEASPLHF.